The present entry profiles one T cell receptor (beta chain) with its context. The sample belongs to a study of blood T cell repertoires in COVID-19. Background on the study: Researchers got acute and convalescent COVID-19 samples from the United States, Italy and Spain.

Participants were aged roughly 18 to 89 years from more than 20 US areas. As handled by the study authors: Reference gene primers were amplified, and this amplification served to estimate nucleated cell counts. Generated by immunoSEQ multiplex PCR, the TCRdb table keeps only in-frame clones and is missing some. V and J calls plus clone size are reproduced from that table; the DNA served to infer D and trimming. The sample shows about 270,000 clones, approximately 85% of them seen only once. CDR3 size: 15 residues. Germline values: CDR1 LGHNA, CDR2 YSLEER. Between the trimmed V and J ends, which lost 0 bases and 2 bases, there was a span of 10 bases.

This chain connects TRBV4-3 to TRBJ1-2; tentative D call: TRBD1 (5 bases). The TCR was taken from a woman between 45 and 65 years old with acute COVID-19. The sample consisted of PBMCs or T cells enriched from blood (not recorded which). The CDR3 sequence is CASSQEVGANYGYTF. The DNA of the CDR3 is TGCGCCAGCAGCCAAGAAGTAGGGGCAAACTATGGCTACACCTTC.